Below are 29 T cell receptor beta chains sequenced from a single sample in a study of CD8+ T cells in alopecia areata. Treatment defined: oral pan-JAK inhibitor, 5-10 mg twice daily. cDNA reverse transcribed from extracted RNA served as the sequencing template. Data came from immunoSEQ multiplex PCR; TCRdb stores just in-frame clones and leaves some out. The repertoire has 95,000 to 100,000 clones, 61% of them found once; the top ten carry roughly a sixth. This material consisted of CD8+ T cells sorted from blood, taken at week 4, from a patient treated with tofacitinib. These receptors all stem from a human donor with alopecia areata.

This chain connects TRBV6-5 to TRBJ1-1; D is uncertain. The germline V and J ends were trimmed by 8 bases and 1 base, with 14 bases remaining between them. Germline assignment: CDR1 MNHEY and CDR2 SVGAGI. The CDR3 has 14 amino acids. CDR3 DNA sequence: TGTGCCAGCTCTTTTACGGACCAGAACACTGAAGCTTTCTTT. Translated, it gives CASSFTDQNTEAFF.

The chain recombines TRBV5-6 with TRBJ2-7, with 12 bases matching TRBD1. V lost 2 bases and J lost 4; bases outside the gene matches: 7. The V gene's germline CDR1 is SGHDT and CDR2 YYEEEE. The CDR3 is 16 residues long. CDR3 region: CASSFGGTGGGYEQYF. The CDR3 nucleotides read TGTGCCAGCAGCTTCGGCGGGACAGGGGGCGGGTACGAGCAGTACTTC. The full variable domain, rest sourced from reference TRBV5-6 and TRBJ2-7, is DAGVTQSPTHLIKTRGQQVTLRCSPKSGHDTVSWYQQALGQGPQFIFQYYEEEERQRGNFPDRFSGHQFPNYSSELNVNALLLGDSALYLCASSFGGTGGGYEQYFGPGTRLTVT.

This chain uses TRBV4-2 with TRBJ2-3, with D possibly matching TRBD2 (5 bases). Germline V gene data show CDR1 as LGHNA and CDR2 as YNFKEQ. This CDR3 comprises 14 residues. V was shortened by 0 bases and J by 4 bases, with 8 bases between the two germline ends. CDR3 sequence: CASSQDLAADTQYF. CDR3 in DNA: TGTGCCAGCAGCCAAGACCTAGCTGCAGATACGCAGTATTTT.

The CDR3 is CASSLGVSYTF. In nucleotides, the CDR3 is TGTGCCAGCAGCTTGGGTGTGAGCTACACCTTC. J is TRBJ1-2 and V is TRBV5-4; no clear D. Deletions cut 0 bases from V and 9 bases from J, with 6 bases between. Germline CDR1 reads SGHNT; CDR2 reads YYREEE (reference sequence). The CDR3 runs 11 residues.

The V call is TRBV7-9, the J call TRBJ2-4; TRBD1 agrees at 9 bases. Germline CDR1 reads SEHNR; CDR2 reads FQNEAQ (reference sequence). V gave up 4 bases and J gave up 9 bases; unmatched junction bases: 13. The CDR3 is made up of 16 amino acids. In DNA form, the CDR3 reads TGTGCCAGCAGCTCCCGGACAGGGGAGGGAATCGGCATTCAGTACTTC. The encoded protein is CASSSRTGEGIGIQYF.

The V gene is TRBV19, the J gene TRBJ2-1; D ambiguous. V was pared by 5 bases and J by 8 bases, with 7 bases between. Germline V gene sequence: CDR1 LNHDA, CDR2 SQIVND (reference sequence). There are 11 residues in the CDR3. CDR3 loop: CASSGYDEQFF. In nucleotides, the CDR3 is TGTGCCAGTAGTGGGTACGATGAGCAGTTCTTC.

The chain is built from TRBV25-1 and TRBJ2-3; D not certain. Germline CDR1 reads MGHDK; CDR2 reads SYGVNS. Deletions cut 6 bases from V and 2 bases from J, with 6 bases between. The CDR3 length is 12 residues. The CDR3 DNA reads TGTGCCAGCAGGGATATCACAGATACGCAGTATTTT. Encoded protein: CASRDITDTQYF.

V gene TRBV27 combines with J gene TRBJ1-5, with D maybe TRBD1 (6 bases). The CDR3 extends over 15 amino acids. Germline CDR1 MNHEY, CDR2 SMNVEV (reference sequence). Trimming removed 0 bases from V and 6 bases from J, with 12 bases in between. CDR3 sequence: CASSLSPQGSQPQHF. The DNA of the CDR3 is TGTGCCAGCAGTTTATCCCCGCAGGGGTCTCAGCCCCAGCATTTT.

J is TRBJ1-2 and V is TRBV11-2; 12 bases fit TRBD1. Germline lookup yields CDR1 SGHAT and CDR2 FQNNGV. V lost 5 bases, J lost 2 bases, and 12 bases stayed unmatched. The CDR3 runs 18 residues. As DNA, the CDR3 is TGTGCCAGCAGCAGTATCCGGGACAGGGGGCGAGCCAACTATGGCTACACCTTC. Amino acids: CASSSIRDRGRANYGYTF.

Within the sample, this clone is medium-sized. This chain connects TRBV27 to TRBJ1-2, with D possibly matching TRBD1 (6 bases). Germline V gives CDR1 MNHEY, CDR2 SMNVEV (reference sequence). The CDR3 totals 15 residues. V was clipped by 6 bases and J by 5 bases, with 19 bases between them. This CDR3 reads CASSLGPWQGYGYTF. The CDR3 DNA sequence: TGTGCCAGCAGCCTAGGACCCTGGCAGGGGTATGGCTACACCTTC.

This clone came up a few times. The chain is built from TRBV30 and TRBJ2-7; 7 nucleotides match TRBD2. Germline CDR1 is GTSNPN and CDR2 is SVGIG (reference sequence). The CDR3 consists of 12 residues. The junction had 1 base not matched to a gene; V was cut back by 5 bases and J by 0 bases. The CDR3 reads CAWGGSSYEQYF. The CDR3, as DNA: TGTGCCTGGGGCGGGAGCTCCTACGAGCAGTACTTC.

The gene calls are TRBV27 and TRBJ1-1; no firm D call. V was trimmed by 3 bases and J by 0 bases, leaving 11 bases between them. Germline lookup yields CDR1 MNHEY and CDR2 SMNVEV (reference sequence). The CDR3 spans 15 residues. In DNA, the CDR3 is TGTGCCAGCAGTTTCTATTTCGGTCTGAACACTGAAGCTTTCTTT. Protein sequence: CASSFYFGLNTEAFF.

This clone was seen only a few times. The CDR3 reads CASSQRQGKNNEQFF. The CDR3 DNA is TGTGCCAGCAGCCAACGACAGGGTAAGAACAATGAGCAGTTCTTC. This rearrangement joins TRBV5-6 to TRBJ2-1; 7 positions match TRBD1. The V and J ends lost 4 bases and 5 bases, in that order; junction bases with no gene match: 9. This CDR3 contains 15 residues. Germline loops: CDR1 SGHDT, CDR2 YYEEEE.

This clone has just a few counts. The chain couples TRBV30 to TRBJ2-1; no definite D call. V was trimmed by 5 bases and J by 2 bases, leaving 10 bases between them. The CDR3 totals 13 residues. Germline V gene sequence: CDR1 GTSNPN, CDR2 SVGIG (reference sequence). In nucleotides, the CDR3 is TGTGCCTGGGTAGGCTACCCCTACAATGAGCAGTTCTTC. Protein sequence: CAWVGYPYNEQFF.

The chain employs TRBV11-2 and TRBJ1-1, with D possibly matching TRBD1 (5 bases). The germline V gene has CDR1 SGHAT and CDR2 FQNNGV. CDR3 length equals 15 residues. Trimming cost V 1 base and J 4 bases, with 13 bases left between them. Here the CDR3 reads CASSLVAGVGTEAFF. CDR3 DNA sequence: TGTGCCAGCAGCTTAGTGGCGGGGGTTGGCACTGAAGCTTTCTTT.

The CDR3 region is CASSQVAGSAGEQFF. The CDR3, as DNA: TGTGCCAGCAGCCAAGTCGCTGGGTCCGCGGGTGAGCAGTTCTTC. This rearrangement joins TRBV14 to TRBJ2-1, with a weak D call TRBD2 (5 bases). The germline V and J ends were trimmed by 1 base and 9 bases, with 16 bases remaining between them. Germline CDR1 SGHDN, CDR2 FVKESK. This CDR3 spans 15 amino acids.

This clone was counted a few times. The chain couples TRBV29-1 to TRBJ1-2, with a possible D match to TRBD1 (5 bases). The germline V gene has CDR1 SQVTM and CDR2 ANQGSEA. V shed 1 base and J shed 7 bases, with 13 bases lying between them. This CDR3 comprises 13 residues. The CDR3 reads CSVEGLGEGGYTF. The CDR3 bases are TGCAGCGTTGAAGGCCTGGGGGAAGGTGGCTACACCTTC.

The CDR3 region has the DNA TGTGCCAGCAGTTTACAGGGGGTGGCTGGGGCCAACGTCCTGACTTTC. Its protein product is CASSLQGVAGANVLTF. The chain has TRBV27 and TRBJ2-6, with 7 bases fitting TRBD1. Germline V gives CDR1 MNHEY, CDR2 SMNVEV (reference sequence). Trimming at V came to 2 bases and at J to 2 bases, leaving 3 bases not matched to a gene. CDR3 size: 16 residues.

This clone has a handful of counts. The chain combines TRBV7-9 with TRBJ1-2; 7 bases line up with TRBD1. The CDR3 is made up of 16 amino acids. Losses at the gene ends were 1 base for V and 8 bases for J; bases not matched to a gene: 13. Germline-derived CDR1 and CDR2 are SEHNR and FQNEAQ (reference sequence). CDR3 in DNA: TGTGCCAGCAGCTTAGAGGGGGCAGAATCACGGAGGGGCTACACCTTC. This sequence encodes CASSLEGAESRRGYTF.

V usage is TRBV5-1 and J usage is TRBJ2-2, with D tentatively TRBD1 (6 bases). The CDR3 loop spans 14 amino acids. Germline assignment: CDR1 SGHRS and CDR2 YFSETQ. V gave up 3 bases and J gave up 4 bases, with 10 bases separating them. In nucleotides, the CDR3 is TGCGCCAGCAGCTGGACAGCTACCACCGGGGAGCTGTTTTTT. Residues: CASSWTATTGELFF.

Only a few counts were recorded for this clone. The J gene is TRBJ1-1, the V gene TRBV19, with a possible D match to TRBD1 (6 bases). Germline CDR1 reads LNHDA; CDR2 reads SQIVND (reference sequence). This CDR3 region has 15 residues. The V end lost 6 bases, the J end lost 0 bases, and 14 bases lay between the germline ends. This CDR3 reads CASSQRTALNTEAFF. The CDR3 nucleotides read TGTGCCAGTAGCCAACGGACAGCCTTGAACACTGAAGCTTTCTTT.

This clone was counted once. This chain links TRBV9 with TRBJ2-2, with TRBD2 identical over 12 bases. Germline values: CDR1 SGDLS, CDR2 YYNGEE. The CDR3 extends over 19 amino acids. V was pared by 0 bases and J by 3 bases, with 9 bases of the junction left unmatched. The CDR3 DNA is TGTGCCAGCAGCGTAGATACTAGCGGGGGGCCGCGGGACACCGGGGAGCTGTTTTTT. Translated, it gives CASSVDTSGGPRDTGELFF.

This clone was seen a few times. This chain links TRBV6-1 with TRBJ2-7; 8 bases match TRBD1. The junction had 6 bases not matched to a gene; V was cut back by 4 bases and J by 4 bases. The CDR3 loop spans 14 amino acids. Germline V gene data show CDR1 as MNHNS and CDR2 as SASEGT. The CDR3 nucleotides are TGTGCCAGCAGTGGGGGACAGGATTTTTACGAGCAGTACTTC. It yields the protein CASSGGQDFYEQYF.

The V and J genes are TRBV27 and TRBJ2-7, with D possibly being TRBD1 (6 bases). Trimming removed 3 bases from V and 5 bases from J, with 17 bases in between. From germline, CDR1 is MNHEY and CDR2 SMNVEV (reference sequence). The CDR3 covers 15 residues. This CDR3 reads CASSLGDTPLDEQYF. For the CDR3, the DNA is TGTGCCAGCAGTTTGGGGGACACACCGCTAGACGAGCAGTACTTC.

Regarding this clone: Germline and junction disagree at one end, which may indicate a read error. J is TRBJ1-2 and V is TRBV4-1; D possibly corresponds to TRBD1 (5 bases). The length of the CDR3 is 13 residues. Germline-derived CDR1 and CDR2 are MGHRA and YSYEKL. The CDR3 loop reads CASSFPGRGGYTF. The CDR3, as DNA: TGTGCCAGCAGCTTCCCTGGGAGGGGAGGCTACACCTTC.

The chain recombines TRBV5-4 with TRBJ1-2, with D maybe TRBD1 (5 bases). This CDR3 comprises 14 residues. V was clipped by 0 bases and J by 5 bases, with 11 bases between them. In germline, CDR1 is SGHNT, CDR2 YYREEE (reference sequence). CDR3 nucleotide sequence: TGTGCCAGCAGCTTGGCCGGGACGGGTTATGGCTACACCTTC. Amino acids: CASSLAGTGYGYTF.

This clone has more than one count but fewer than ten. The chain combines TRBV30 with TRBJ2-3; possible D gene TRBD1, 6 bases. CDR3 size: 15 residues. The germline gives CDR1 GTSNPN, CDR2 SVGIG (reference sequence). The V end was cut by 1 base, the J end by 6 bases, with 17 bases between. The CDR3 is CAWSATLGARDTQYF. CDR3 DNA: TGTGCCTGGAGTGCCACTTTGGGGGCGCGGGATACGCAGTATTTT.

The J gene is TRBJ2-2, the V gene TRBV2; D may be TRBD2 (5 bases). Per germline, CDR1 SNHLY and CDR2 FYNNEI. Trimming shortened V by 6 bases and J by 0 bases, and 8 bases separated the two germline ends. The CDR3 totals 14 residues. CDR3 residues: CASRGGANTGELFF. In DNA, the CDR3 is TGTGCCAGCAGAGGAGGCGCGAACACCGGGGAGCTGTTTTTT.

This clone has only a few counts. The gene calls are TRBV29-1 and TRBJ2-3, with TRBD1 as a possible D gene (5 bases). The CDR3 length is 14 residues. The germline CDR1 and CDR2 sequences are SQVTM and ANQGSEA. Trimming pared 7 bases from V and 0 bases from J, leaving 14 bases between. CDR3 amino acids: CSANSRASTDTQYF. CDR3 coding DNA: TGCAGCGCAAATAGCAGGGCTAGCACAGATACGCAGTATTTT.